This TCR beta chain comes out of a study of shared clonotypes between healthy human individuals. Study results and limitations: Measured sharing among donors was expected to vary with sequencing depth. Richness estimates generally favored naive over memory subsets.

With respect to this clone: The antigen is not known. One end of the junction is discordant with germline, which a read error may explain.

The CDR3 loop spans 15 amino acids. CDR1 and CDR2 from the germline V gene are MNHNS and SASEGT. Naive CD8 cells lacked CD45RO and underwent positive selection for CCR7, leaving out terminally differentiated effector memory CD45RA+ cells. 200 to 250 ng DNA, about 33,000 T cell genomes, went into each sorted-subset replicate PCR. Produced via immunoSEQ multiplex PCR; TCRdb's table is partial and in-frame only. This sample has about 2 million clones, with over 85% found just once. The rearrangement uses TRBV6-1 and TRBJ2-7; the D gene is possibly TRBD1 (6 bases). This sequence was found in a man aged 18 to 29 in good health. The sequencing sample was made of naive CD8+ T cells sorted from blood. The CDR3 DNA follows: TGTGCCAGCAGGGAAGGACAGCTTAGCTCCTACGAGCAGTACTTC. It encodes CASREGQLSSYEQYF.